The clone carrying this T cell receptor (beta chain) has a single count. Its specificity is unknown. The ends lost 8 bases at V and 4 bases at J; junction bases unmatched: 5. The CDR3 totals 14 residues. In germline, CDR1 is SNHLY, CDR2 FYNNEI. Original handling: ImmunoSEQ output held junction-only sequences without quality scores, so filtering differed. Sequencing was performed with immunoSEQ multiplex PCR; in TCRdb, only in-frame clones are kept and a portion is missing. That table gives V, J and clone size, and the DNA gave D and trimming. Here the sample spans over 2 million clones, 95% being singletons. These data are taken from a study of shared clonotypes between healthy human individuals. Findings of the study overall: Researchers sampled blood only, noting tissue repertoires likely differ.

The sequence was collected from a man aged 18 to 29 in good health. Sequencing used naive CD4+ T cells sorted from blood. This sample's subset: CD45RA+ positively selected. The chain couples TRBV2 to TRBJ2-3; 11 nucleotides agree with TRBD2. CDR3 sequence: CASGGLAASDTQYF. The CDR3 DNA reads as TGTGCCAGCGGGGGACTAGCGGCCTCAGATACGCAGTATTTT. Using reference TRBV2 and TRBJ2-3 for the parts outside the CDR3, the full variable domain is EPEVTQTPSHQVTQMGQEVILRCVPISNHLYFYWYRQILGQKVEFLVSFYNNEISEKSEIFDDQFSVERPDGSNFTLKIRSTKLEDSAMYFCASGGLAASDTQYFGPGTRLTVL.